In this sample, the clone carrying this T cell receptor beta chain turned up many times. This sample is drawn from a study of T cells in Graves' hyperthyroidism and ophthalmopathy. V lost 4 bases and J lost 5; bases outside the gene matches: 5. Germline V lookup: CDR1 SQVTM, CDR2 ANQGSEA. This CDR3 contains 14 residues. Amplified TCR beta CDR3 regions derived from RNA transcripts. The TCR CDR3 was amplified in a first-round RT-PCR using the HTBI primer set. A single record per CDR3 protein comes from TCRdb applying MiXCR to the multiplex PCR reads. Here the sample spans hundreds of thousands of distinct CDR3 sequences, 15% to 20% being singletons.

The sample taken for sequencing was blood. The J gene is TRBJ2-1, the V gene TRBV29-1, with 10 bases aligning to TRBD2. This sequence originates from a man in his forties with Graves' ophthalmopathy. This CDR3 is CSVASGGGDNEQFF. The DNA of the CDR3 is TGCAGCGTTGCCAGCGGGGGGGGCGACAATGAGCAGTTCTTC.